Following are 10 T cell receptor beta chains from one sample sequenced in a study of cytomegalovirus exposure and HLA in healthy donors (dated 2017 in TCRdb). Library preparation employed the immunoSEQ multiplex PCR assay. TCRdb limited this immuneACCESS table to in-frame rearrangements with V and J called. A share of clones is missing; checked studies link under half to unresolved V genes, and the rest is unexplained. The sample table records approximately 180,000 clones; roughly nine tenths of these occur just once. The ten biggest clones cover under 3.5% of the sample. The material sequenced was PBMCs. The receptors shown here come from a man between 18 and 35 years old in good health and CMV-seropositive.

The V call is TRBV28, the J call TRBJ1-1, with D possibly being TRBD1 (5 bases). The CDR3 spans 15 residues. The germline V gene has CDR1 MDHEN and CDR2 SYDVKM. V was shortened by 5 bases and J by 1 base, with 14 bases between the two germline ends. The CDR3 is CASSPLSRENTEAFF. The CDR3 nucleotides read TGTGCCAGCAGTCCCCTCAGCAGGGAGAACACTGAAGCTTTCTTT.

CDR3 in amino acids: CASSLIGQSLYEQYF. Written as DNA, the CDR3 is TGTGCCAGCAGCTTAATTGGACAGAGTCTCTACGAGCAGTACTTC. This chain connects TRBV13 to TRBJ2-7, with D perhaps matching TRBD1 (6 bases). The V end lost 2 bases, the J end lost 3 bases, and 14 bases lay between the germline ends. The CDR3 runs to 15 residues. The germline V gene has CDR1 PRHDT and CDR2 FYEKMQ (reference sequence).

The chain uses TRBV9 and TRBJ1-1; 9 nucleotides align to TRBD1. Trimming removed 4 bases from V and 7 bases from J; junction bases left unmatched: 8. This CDR3 contains 14 residues. From germline, CDR1 is SGDLS and CDR2 YYNGEE. The CDR3 nucleotides are TGTGCCAGCAGCTATGGGGACAGGGTTTATGAAGCTTTCTTT. Translated, it gives CASSYGDRVYEAFF.

The rearrangement joins TRBV27 to TRBJ1-3, with D unresolved. V was shortened by 7 bases and J by 7 bases, with 5 bases between the two germline ends. The CDR3 is 10 residues long. Germline assignment: CDR1 MNHEY and CDR2 SMNVEV (reference sequence). The CDR3 nucleotides read TGTGCCAGCATGGCTAACACCATATATTTT. It codes for CASMANTIYF.

This sequence joins TRBV6-5 and TRBJ2-5, with 7 bases aligning to TRBD2. From germline, CDR1 is MNHEY and CDR2 SVGAGI. The CDR3 spans 14 residues. The V segment lost 1 base and the J segment 2 bases; nucleotides outside the gene matches: 1. CDR3 protein: CASSYWRGQETQYF. CDR3 DNA: TGTGCCAGCAGTTACTGGCGGGGGCAAGAGACCCAGTACTTC.

For this clone: Other DNA sequences in this specimen translate into the identical CDR3. The rearrangement uses TRBV7-9 and TRBJ1-5; no definite D call. The V and J ends lost 5 bases and 2 bases respectively, with 10 bases between them. The CDR3 consists of 14 residues. Germline values: CDR1 SEHNR, CDR2 FQNEAQ (reference sequence). CDR3 nucleotides: TGTGCCAGCAGCCCTACCGGGGGCAATCAGCCCCAGCATTTT. Encoded protein: CASSPTGGNQPQHF. The entire variable domain, with the rest obtained from reference TRBV7-9 and TRBJ1-5, is as follows: DTGVSQNPRHKITKRGQNVTFRCDPISEHNRLYWYRQTLGQGPEFLTYFQNEAQLEKSRLLSDRFSAERPKGSFSTLEIQRTEQGDSAMYLCASSPTGGNQPQHFGDGTRLSIL.

The CDR3 DNA is TGTGCCAGCAGCCCAGGGGGTGGCGGCGGATACAATGAGCAGTTCTTC. This encodes CASSPGGGGGYNEQFF. The chain carries TRBV9 and TRBJ2-1; 7 nucleotides match TRBD1. Unmatched junction bases numbered 11, after V lost 4 bases and J lost 4 bases. The CDR3 consists of 16 residues. Looked up from germline, CDR1 is SGDLS and CDR2 is YYNGEE.

The chain uses TRBV4-2 and TRBJ2-1, with a weak D call TRBD2 (7 bases). The CDR3 spans 16 residues. Germline values: CDR1 LGHNA, CDR2 YNFKEQ. Trimming left V 0 bases short and J 1 base short, with 10 bases between. This chain's CDR3 is CASSQEKGGSYNEQFF. CDR3 nucleotides: TGTGCCAGCAGCCAAGAGAAGGGGGGGTCCTACAATGAGCAGTTCTTC.

This clone has only one observation. The CDR3 nucleotides are TGTGCCAGCAGTTTTGGAGGGACCGACAATGAAAAACTGTTTTTT. Translated: CASSFGGTDNEKLFF. This sequence joins TRBV28 and TRBJ1-4, with D possibly TRBD1 on 5 matching bases. V gave up 3 bases and J gave up 5 bases, with 13 bases separating them. CDR3 length: 15 amino acids. CDR1 and CDR2 (germline): MDHEN, SYDVKM.

This chain uses TRBV9 with TRBJ2-7, with 9 bases matching TRBD1. Germline CDR1 SGDLS, CDR2 YYNGEE. The V and J ends lost 3 bases and 5 bases, in that order; junction bases with no gene match: 6. This CDR3 has 14 residues. The CDR3 sequence: CASSGQGVTDEQYF. Here the CDR3 DNA reads TGTGCCAGCAGCGGACAGGGGGTCACCGACGAGCAGTACTTC.